The 6 T cell receptor beta chains below all came from one sample that was sequenced in a study of immune evolution from preneoplasia to lung adenocarcinoma. The repertoire was sequenced with immunoSEQ multiplex PCR; TCRdb's copy has only in-frame clones and lacks some. The sample yields about 6,400 clones, over 60% seen once. The sample taken for sequencing was FFPE minimally invasive lung adenocarcinoma tissue. Receptor source: a person aged 55-79 years with lung adenocarcinoma.

The chain joins TRBV18 to TRBJ2-7; 12 bases are shared with TRBD2. Germline lookup yields CDR1 KGHSH and CDR2 LQKENI. The CDR3 sequence is 17 residues long. V dropped 3 bases and J dropped 4; count of bases not matched to a gene: 10. The CDR3 sequence is CASSPAGAGTSGYEQYF. DNA for the CDR3: TGTGCCAGCTCACCCGCAGGGGCCGGGACTAGCGGGTACGAGCAGTACTTC.

This chain joins TRBV28 and TRBJ1-1; 7 bases map to TRBD1. The CDR3 has 15 amino acids. The germline V gene has CDR1 MDHEN and CDR2 SYDVKM. V was pared by 5 bases and J by 1 base, with 7 bases of the junction left unmatched. CDR3 sequence reads: CASSIHQGENTEAFF. CDR3 nucleotide sequence: TGTGCCAGCAGTATTCATCAGGGGGAGAACACTGAAGCTTTCTTT.

The J gene is TRBJ1-4, the V gene TRBV2, with TRBD1 matching 9 bases. Germline V gene data show CDR1 as SNHLY and CDR2 as FYNNEI. V lost 4 bases and J lost 8; bases outside the gene matches: 8. The CDR3 contains 15 residues. CDR3 sequence (DNA): TGTGCCAGCAGTGCTACAGGGGGCGAGTTGGAAAAACTGTTTTTT. This encodes CASSATGGELEKLFF.

This chain connects TRBV7-9 to TRBJ1-6; a possible D gene is TRBD1 (6 bases). The CDR3 is made up of 14 amino acids. Per germline, CDR1 SEHNR and CDR2 FQNEAQ (reference sequence). The V end lost 1 base, the J end lost 7 bases, and 8 bases lay between the germline ends. In DNA form, the CDR3 reads TGTGCCAGCAGCTTAGGGGGGCGGAATTCACCCCTCCACTTT. Translation gives CASSLGGRNSPLHF.

The chain employs TRBV27 and TRBJ2-1; D call uncertain. The length of the CDR3 is 11 residues. Germline CDR1 and CDR2: MNHEY and SMNVEV (reference sequence). V lost 4 bases to trimming and J lost 6 bases, with 4 bases between them. CDR3 loop: CASSYRNEQFF. The CDR3 DNA sequence: TGTGCCAGCAGTTACCGCAATGAGCAGTTCTTC.

This clone occurred once. The rearrangement links TRBV12-5 to TRBJ2-2; TRBD2 matches 15 bases. The CDR3 totals 20 residues. V shed 2 bases, J shed 1 base, and the junction held 8 bases outside the gene matches. Looked up from germline, CDR1 is LGHNT and CDR2 is FRNRAP. The CDR3 loop reads CASGLPRTSGRAKNTGELFF. For the CDR3, the DNA is TGTGCTAGTGGTTTGCCCCGGACTAGCGGGAGGGCTAAGAACACCGGGGAGCTGTTTTTT.